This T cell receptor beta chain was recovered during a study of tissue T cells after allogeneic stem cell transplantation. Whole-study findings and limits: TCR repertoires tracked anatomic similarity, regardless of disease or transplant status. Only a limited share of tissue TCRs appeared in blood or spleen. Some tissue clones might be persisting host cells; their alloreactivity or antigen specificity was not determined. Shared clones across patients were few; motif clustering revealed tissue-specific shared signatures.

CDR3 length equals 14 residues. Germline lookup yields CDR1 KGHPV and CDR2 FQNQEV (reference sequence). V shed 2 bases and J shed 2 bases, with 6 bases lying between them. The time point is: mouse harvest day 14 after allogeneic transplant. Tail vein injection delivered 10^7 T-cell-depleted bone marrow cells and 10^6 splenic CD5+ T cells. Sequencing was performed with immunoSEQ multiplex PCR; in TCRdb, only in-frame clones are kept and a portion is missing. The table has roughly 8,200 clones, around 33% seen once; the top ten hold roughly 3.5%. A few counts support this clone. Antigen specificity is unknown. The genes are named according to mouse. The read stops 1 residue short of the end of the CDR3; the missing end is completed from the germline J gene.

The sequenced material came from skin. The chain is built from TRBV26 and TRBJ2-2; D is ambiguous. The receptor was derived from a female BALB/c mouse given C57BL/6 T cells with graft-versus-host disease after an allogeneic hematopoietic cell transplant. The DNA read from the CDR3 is TGTGCCAGCAGTCTGGGGTGGAACACCGGGCAGCTCTAC. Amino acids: CASSLGWNTGQLY. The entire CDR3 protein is CASSLGWNTGQLYF.